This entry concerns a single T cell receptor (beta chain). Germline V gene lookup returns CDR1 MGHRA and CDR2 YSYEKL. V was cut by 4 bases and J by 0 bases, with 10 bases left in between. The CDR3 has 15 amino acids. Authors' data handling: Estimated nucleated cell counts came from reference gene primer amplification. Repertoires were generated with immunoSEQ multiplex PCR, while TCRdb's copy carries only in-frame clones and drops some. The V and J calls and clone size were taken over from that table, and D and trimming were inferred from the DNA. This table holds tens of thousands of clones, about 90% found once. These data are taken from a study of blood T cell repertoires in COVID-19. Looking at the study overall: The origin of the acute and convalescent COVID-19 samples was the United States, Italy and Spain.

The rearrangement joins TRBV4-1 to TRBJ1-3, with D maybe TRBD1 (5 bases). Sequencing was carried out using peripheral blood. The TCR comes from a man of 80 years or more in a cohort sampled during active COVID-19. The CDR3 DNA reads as TGCGCCAGCAGCCCGGACATTATCTCTGGAAACACCATATATTTT. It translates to CASSPDIISGNTIYF.